This paragraph covers one T cell receptor (beta chain) sequence. Its antigen is still unknown. PCR used 60 Vbeta primers and 13 Jbeta primers. The assay was immunoSEQ multiplex PCR, and TCRdb's table has in-frame clones only and misses some. The sample records some 140,000 clones, roughly 76% being singletons. The sample comes from a study of cytomegalovirus exposure and HLA in healthy donors. Study outcomes and limitations: The study flagged 150 to 200 TCR beta chains as cytomegalovirus-associated. Later genetic work tied a missense DCLRE1C variant to beta-chain V and J trimming. The authors later found TCR association rates varying by HLA locus, with DRB1 most and HLA-C fewest.

Specimen: PBMCs. This sequence originates from a woman aged 40 to 49 in good health and CMV-seronegative.

The CDR3, as DNA: TGCAGCGTTGAAGGGAAGGCGGGAGCCCTCCACTTT. Protein sequence: CSVEGKAGALHF. This rearrangement joins TRBV29-1 to TRBJ1-6, with D hard to call. Trimming cost V 1 base and J 14 bases, with 12 bases left between them. The germline gives CDR1 SQVTM, CDR2 ANQGSEA. This CDR3 is built from 12 residues.